This T cell receptor beta chain was found in a study of blood T cell repertoires in COVID-19. Study information: Spain, Italy and the United States supplied samples that represented acute and convalescent COVID-19. In each case, the material was cDNA or gDNA derived from T cells, B-cell-depleted T cells, or PBMCs.

Per the original methods: Reference gene primer amplification in the assay estimated nucleated cell counts. Clones were read by immunoSEQ multiplex PCR, and TCRdb kept only the in-frame ones, dropping some. The V and J calls and clone size are taken from that table; D and trimming were inferred from the DNA. The table records about 140,000 clones, roughly 80% of them present only once. V was cut by 0 bases and J by 7 bases, with 16 bases left in between. The CDR3 runs to 16 residues. The germline gives CDR1 SGHAT, CDR2 FQNNGV. This clone was counted a single time. The material sequenced was peripheral blood. The chain links TRBV11-2 to TRBJ2-1; D is undetermined. This clonotype originated in a human donor in a cohort sampled during active COVID-19. CDR3 sequence: CASSLDLRVASNEQFF. In DNA form, the CDR3 reads TGTGCCAGCAGCTTAGATCTCCGGGTGGCTAGTAATGAGCAGTTCTTC.